The text below deals with one T cell receptor beta chain. What it binds is unknown. In germline, CDR1 is MNHNS, CDR2 SASEGT. The germline V and J ends were trimmed by 6 bases and 5 bases, with 16 bases remaining between them. The CDR3 totals 14 residues. This sample is part of a study of early stage breast cancer tumors. Study-level findings and limits: Comparing each tissue with blood distinguished tumor from normal in about 85% of the 16 patients.

The table came from immunoSEQ multiplex PCR; TCRdb's copy has only in-frame clones and leaves some out. The table lists tens of thousands of clones, approximately 72% of them singletons. The chain uses TRBV6-1 and TRBJ1-1; TRBD1 might be the D (5 bases). The sample comprised blood. The source of this sequence is a person between 50 and 60 years old with breast cancer. The CDR3 DNA follows: TGTGCCAGCAGGGTCAGGGACTTTGGGACTGAAGCTTTCTTT. Its translation is CASRVRDFGTEAFF.